Sequencing of this T cell receptor beta chain was carried out in a study of cytomegalovirus exposure and HLA in healthy donors. The CDR3 is 18 residues long. The ends were cut back, 1 base at V and 2 bases at J, with 20 bases in the middle. Germline V gene sequence: CDR1 SGHAT, CDR2 FQNNGV. TCRdb keeps only in-frame clones here, not all; method: immunoSEQ multiplex PCR. The data show about 130,000 clones, 75% to 90% seen once. This clone was found once. This clonotype was obtained from a woman between 18 and 30 years old in good health and CMV-seropositive. Sample: PBMCs. The chain couples TRBV11-2 to TRBJ2-5; D uncertain. CDR3 protein: CASSLVGLGRVRQETQYF. CDR3 nucleotide sequence: TGTGCCAGCAGCTTAGTTGGCTTAGGCCGGGTCCGACAAGAGACCCAGTACTTC.